These 8 T cell receptor beta chains originate from one sample sequenced in a study of blood T cell repertoires in COVID-19. The assay was immunoSEQ multiplex PCR, and TCRdb's table has in-frame clones only and misses some. The table records 150,000 to 200,000 clones, around 79% of them present only once. Sequencing used peripheral blood. Receptor source: an older woman with acute or convalescent COVID-19.

The genes are TRBV27 and TRBJ2-5; TRBD2 might be the D (6 bases). The CDR3 spans 14 residues. V was clipped by 4 bases and J by 4 bases, with 13 bases between them. The germline V gene encodes CDR1 MNHEY and CDR2 SMNVEV (reference sequence). The CDR3 protein is CASSSTSRIETQYF. In DNA, the CDR3 is TGTGCCAGCAGTTCCACTAGCAGAATAGAGACCCAGTACTTC.

The V call is TRBV30, the J call TRBJ1-2; tentative D call: TRBD1 (6 bases). The CDR3 is made up of 15 amino acids. The V end lost 2 bases, the J end lost 1 base, and 14 bases lay between the germline ends. Germline assignment: CDR1 GTSNPN and CDR2 SVGIG (reference sequence). The CDR3 spells CAWSRKDRFNYGYTF. CDR3 in DNA: TGTGCCTGGAGTAGGAAGGACAGATTTAACTATGGCTACACCTTC.

The table lists this clone with a few counts. The chain joins TRBV7-8 to TRBJ1-6; D remains ambiguous. The germline V gene encodes CDR1 SGHVS and CDR2 FQNEAQ. The CDR3 consists of 18 residues. The V end was cut by 1 base, the J end by 9 bases, with 22 bases between. CDR3 sequence (DNA): TGTGCCAGCAGCTTAGGGCGTCTGTGGGGAGGTCTCGGTTCACCCCTCCACTTT. Amino acid sequence: CASSLGRLWGGLGSPLHF.

V is TRBV7-8 and J is TRBJ1-3, with TRBD1 identical over 8 bases. J gave up 4 bases and V 5 bases, and 10 bases lay outside the gene matches. The CDR3 has 16 residues. Germline loops: CDR1 SGHVS, CDR2 FQNEAQ. The CDR3 nucleotides are TGTGCCAGCAGCCCTCGCCGGACAGGGCTCGGAAACACCATATATTTT. It codes for CASSPRRTGLGNTIYF.

This clone has a handful of counts. The chain uses TRBV2 and TRBJ2-5; D is possibly TRBD1 (6 bases). Germline CDR1 is SNHLY and CDR2 is FYNNEI. The CDR3 length is 13 residues. V was cut by 6 bases and J by 7 bases, with 15 bases left in between. The chain's CDR3 is CASRQGISGTQYF. The CDR3, as DNA: TGTGCCAGCAGACAGGGTATATCTGGGACCCAGTACTTC. Full variable domain (outside the CDR3, taken from reference TRBV2 and TRBJ2-5): EPEVTQTPSHQVTQMGQEVILRCVPISNHLYFYWYRQILGQKVEFLVSFYNNEISEKSEIFDDQFSVERPDGSNFTLKIRSTKLEDSAMYFCASRQGISGTQYFGPGTRLLVL.

For the CDR3, the DNA is TGTGCCAGCAGCCAAGACCCATTTAGCGGGGTATACAATGAGCAGTTCTTC. It translates to CASSQDPFSGVYNEQFF. The rearrangement uses TRBV3-1 (or the pseudogene TRBV3-2) and TRBJ2-1, with TRBD2 matching over 8 bases. CDR3 length: 17 amino acids. Germline-derived CDR1 and CDR2 are LGHDT and YNNKEL (reference sequence). The V segment lost 0 bases and the J segment 4 bases; nucleotides outside the gene matches: 8.

The CDR3 coding sequence is TGTGCCTGGAGTCGGGACACAATCTCTGGAAACACCATATATTTT. Amino acid sequence: CAWSRDTISGNTIYF. The V and J genes are TRBV30 and TRBJ1-3; the D gene is possibly TRBD1 (6 bases). The CDR3 spans 15 residues. Germline CDR1 reads GTSNPN; CDR2 reads SVGIG (reference sequence). Trimming left V 2 bases short and J 0 bases short, with 11 bases between.

There are a few counts of this clone. The CDR3, as DNA: TGTGCCACCAGCAGAGGGGGGGAGGGGCAAGCGTATGGCTACACCTTC. Translating gives CATSRGGEGQAYGYTF. The chain uses TRBV15 and TRBJ1-2, with D maybe TRBD1 (5 bases). This CDR3 spans 16 amino acids. Germline V lookup: CDR1 LNHNV, CDR2 YYDKDF (reference sequence). Trimming removed 1 base at V and 5 bases at J, with 17 bases between.